There are a few counts of the clone carrying this T cell receptor (beta chain). This specimen comes from a study of cytomegalovirus exposure and HLA in healthy donors. Trimming took 8 bases from V and 7 from J; bases not matched to a gene: 10. Germline CDR1 and CDR2: SEHNR and FQNEAQ (reference sequence). The CDR3 covers 14 residues. PCR amplification relied on 60 Vbeta primers (plus 13 Jbeta primers). TCRdb's table, derived via immunoSEQ multiplex PCR, lists solely in-frame clones and lacks some. The data contain 150,000 or so clones, 80% of them seen just once; the ten biggest clones take up 2% to 2.5%.

Sequenced sample: PBMCs. The TCR comes from a man aged 50-60 years in good health and CMV-seronegative. J is TRBJ1-4 and V is TRBV7-9, with 7 positions matching TRBD1. Here the CDR3 reads CASSAGGDGEKLFF. Written as DNA, the CDR3 is TGTGCCAGCTCAGCAGGGGGAGACGGTGAAAAACTGTTTTTT.